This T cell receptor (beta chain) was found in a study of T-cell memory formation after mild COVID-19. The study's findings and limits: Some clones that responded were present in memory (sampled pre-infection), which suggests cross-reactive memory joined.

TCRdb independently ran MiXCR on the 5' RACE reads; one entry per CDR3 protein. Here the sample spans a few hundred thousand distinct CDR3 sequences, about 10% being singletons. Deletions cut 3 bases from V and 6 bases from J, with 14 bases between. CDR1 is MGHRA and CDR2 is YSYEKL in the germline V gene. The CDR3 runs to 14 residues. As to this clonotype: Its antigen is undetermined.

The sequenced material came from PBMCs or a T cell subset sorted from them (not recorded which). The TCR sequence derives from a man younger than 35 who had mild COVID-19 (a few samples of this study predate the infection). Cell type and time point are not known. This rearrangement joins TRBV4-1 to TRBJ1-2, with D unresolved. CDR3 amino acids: CASSQFEVTNGYTF. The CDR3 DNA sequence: TGCGCCAGCAGCCAGTTCGAGGTCACGAATGGCTACACCTTC.